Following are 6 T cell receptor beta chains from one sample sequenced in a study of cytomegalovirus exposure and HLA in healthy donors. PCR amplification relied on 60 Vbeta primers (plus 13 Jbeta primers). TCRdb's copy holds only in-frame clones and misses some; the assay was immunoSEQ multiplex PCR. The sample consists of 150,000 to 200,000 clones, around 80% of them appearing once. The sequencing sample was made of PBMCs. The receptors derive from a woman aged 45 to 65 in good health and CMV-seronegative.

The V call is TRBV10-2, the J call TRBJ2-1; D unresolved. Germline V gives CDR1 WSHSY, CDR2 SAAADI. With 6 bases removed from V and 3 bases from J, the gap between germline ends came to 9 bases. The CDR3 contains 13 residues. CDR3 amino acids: CASRSTYYNEQFF. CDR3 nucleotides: TGCGCCAGCAGGTCGACTTACTACAATGAGCAGTTCTTC.

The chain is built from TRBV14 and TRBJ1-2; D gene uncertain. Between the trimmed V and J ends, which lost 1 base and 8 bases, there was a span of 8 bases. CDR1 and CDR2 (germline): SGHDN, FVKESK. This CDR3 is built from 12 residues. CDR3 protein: CASSQGAGGYTF. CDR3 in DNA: TGTGCCAGCAGCCAAGGTGCGGGAGGCTACACCTTC.

The CDR3 spells CASSPATGDNQPQHF. CDR3 bases: TGTGCCAGCTCACCGGCAACAGGAGACAATCAGCCCCAGCATTTT. The chain uses TRBV18 and TRBJ1-5; D perhaps matches TRBD1 (5 bases). V was clipped by 3 bases and J by 3 bases, with 12 bases between them. Germline V gene data show CDR1 as KGHSH and CDR2 as LQKENI. The CDR3 is made up of 15 amino acids.

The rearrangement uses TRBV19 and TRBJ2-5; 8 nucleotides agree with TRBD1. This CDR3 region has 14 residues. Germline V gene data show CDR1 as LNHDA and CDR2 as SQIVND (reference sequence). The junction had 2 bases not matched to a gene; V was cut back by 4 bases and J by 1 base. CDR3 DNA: TGTGCCAGTAGTACCGGACAGGGCCAAGAGACCCAGTACTTC. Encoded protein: CASSTGQGQETQYF.

The CDR3: CASSLRVQGANEKLFF. For the CDR3, the DNA is TGTGCCAGCAGTTTGAGGGTACAGGGCGCTAATGAAAAACTGTTTTTT. This chain links TRBV28 with TRBJ1-4, with D possibly being TRBD1 (6 bases). In germline, CDR1 is MDHEN, CDR2 SYDVKM. V lost 3 bases, J lost 3 bases, and 14 bases lay in between. This CDR3 comprises 16 residues.

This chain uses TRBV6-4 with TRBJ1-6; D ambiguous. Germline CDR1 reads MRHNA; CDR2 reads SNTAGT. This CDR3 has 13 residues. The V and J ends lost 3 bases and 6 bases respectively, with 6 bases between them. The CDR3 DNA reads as TGTGCCAGCAGTGATGGCAGTAATTCACCCCTCCACTTT. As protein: CASSDGSNSPLHF.